This T cell receptor beta chain originates from a study of blood T cell repertoires in COVID-19. The CDR3 consists of 16 residues. With V trimmed by 4 bases and J by 2 bases, 10 bases remained unmatched. CDR1 is SGHRS, CDR2 YFSETQ, per germline. Clones were sequenced by immunoSEQ multiplex PCR, and TCRdb holds only the in-frame ones, with some missing. This table has around 160,000 clones, 88% appearing once. This clone was counted only a few times. This TCR was sampled from a human donor in a cohort sampled during active COVID-19. The chain combines TRBV5-1 with TRBJ2-7, with TRBD1 matching 9 bases. The sequencing input was peripheral blood. CDR3: CASSAKRGQGTYEQYF. In DNA form, the CDR3 reads TGCGCCAGCAGCGCCAAGAGGGGACAGGGTACCTACGAGCAGTACTTC.